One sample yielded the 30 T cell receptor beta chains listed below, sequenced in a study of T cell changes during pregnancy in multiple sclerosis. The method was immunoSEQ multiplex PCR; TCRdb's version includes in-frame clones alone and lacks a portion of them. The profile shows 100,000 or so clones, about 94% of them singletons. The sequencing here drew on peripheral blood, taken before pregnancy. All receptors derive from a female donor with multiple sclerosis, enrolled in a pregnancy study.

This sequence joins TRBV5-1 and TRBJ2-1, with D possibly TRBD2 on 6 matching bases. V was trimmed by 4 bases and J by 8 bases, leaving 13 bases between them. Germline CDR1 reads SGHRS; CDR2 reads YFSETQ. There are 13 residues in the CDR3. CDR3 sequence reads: CASSPTSFDEQFF. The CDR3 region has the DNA TGCGCCAGCAGCCCAACTAGCTTCGATGAGCAGTTCTTC. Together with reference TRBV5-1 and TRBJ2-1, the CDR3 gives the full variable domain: KAGVTQTPRYLIKTRGQQVTLSCSPISGHRSVSWYQQTPGQGLQFLFEYFSETQRNKGNFPGRFSGRQFSNSRSEMNVSTLELGDSALYLCASSPTSFDEQFFGPGTRLTVL.

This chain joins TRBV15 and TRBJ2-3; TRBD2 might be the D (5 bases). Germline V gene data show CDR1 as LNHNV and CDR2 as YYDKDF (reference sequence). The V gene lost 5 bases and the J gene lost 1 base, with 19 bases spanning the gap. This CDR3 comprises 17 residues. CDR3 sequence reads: CATSLDRSAEGTDTQYF. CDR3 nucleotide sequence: TGTGCCACCAGCCTAGATCGATCTGCGGAGGGCACAGATACGCAGTATTTT.

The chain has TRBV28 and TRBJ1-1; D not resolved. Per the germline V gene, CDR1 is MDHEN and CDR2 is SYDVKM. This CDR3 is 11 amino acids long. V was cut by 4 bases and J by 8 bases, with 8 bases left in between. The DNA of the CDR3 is TGTGCCAGCAGTTGGGCTGAAGAAGCTTTCTTT. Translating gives CASSWAEEAFF.

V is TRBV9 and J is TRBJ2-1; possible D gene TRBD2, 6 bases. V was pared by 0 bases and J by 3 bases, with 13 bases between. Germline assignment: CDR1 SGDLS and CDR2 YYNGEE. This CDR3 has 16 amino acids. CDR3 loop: CASSVATGEIYNEQFF. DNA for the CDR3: TGTGCCAGCAGCGTAGCGACGGGAGAGATCTACAATGAGCAGTTCTTC.

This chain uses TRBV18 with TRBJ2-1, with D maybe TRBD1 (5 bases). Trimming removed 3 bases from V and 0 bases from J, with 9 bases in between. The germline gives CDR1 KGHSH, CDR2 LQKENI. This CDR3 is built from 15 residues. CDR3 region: CASSPGRSSYNEQFF. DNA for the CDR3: TGTGCCAGCTCACCGGGGCGGAGCTCCTACAATGAGCAGTTCTTC.

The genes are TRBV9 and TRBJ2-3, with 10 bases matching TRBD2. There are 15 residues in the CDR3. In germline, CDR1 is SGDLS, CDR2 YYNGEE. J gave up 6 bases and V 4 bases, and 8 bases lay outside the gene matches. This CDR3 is CASSTGLAALDTQYF. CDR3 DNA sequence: TGTGCCAGCAGCACCGGACTAGCGGCTCTTGATACGCAGTATTTT.

The CDR3 nucleotides are TGTGCCTGGAACGCGGTTCGGAACACTGAAGCTTTCTTT. It specifies CAWNAVRNTEAFF. The chain joins TRBV30 to TRBJ1-1; unclear D gene. This CDR3 comprises 13 residues. The germline CDR1 and CDR2 sequences are GTSNPN and SVGIG (reference sequence). The V gene lost 4 bases and the J gene lost 1 base, with 10 bases spanning the gap.

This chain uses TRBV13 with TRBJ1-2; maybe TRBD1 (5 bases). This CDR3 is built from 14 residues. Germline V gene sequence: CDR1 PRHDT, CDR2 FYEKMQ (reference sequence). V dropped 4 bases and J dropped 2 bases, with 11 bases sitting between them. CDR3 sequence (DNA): TGTGCCAGCAGCTCCCCGGACAAAAACTATGGCTACACCTTC. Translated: CASSSPDKNYGYTF.

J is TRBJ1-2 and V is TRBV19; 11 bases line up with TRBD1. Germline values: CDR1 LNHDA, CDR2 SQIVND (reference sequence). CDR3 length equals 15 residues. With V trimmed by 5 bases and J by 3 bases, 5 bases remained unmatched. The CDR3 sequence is CASSLRTGGYYGYTF. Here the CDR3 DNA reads TGTGCCAGTAGTTTGAGGACAGGGGGCTACTATGGCTACACCTTC.

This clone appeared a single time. The chain's CDR3 is CASSGAGTGNTEAFF. In DNA form, the CDR3 reads TGCGCCAGCAGCGGCGCCGGGACAGGGAACACTGAAGCTTTCTTT. The chain links TRBV5-1 to TRBJ1-1, with 8 bases matching TRBD1. The CDR3 totals 15 residues. The germline V gene has CDR1 SGHRS and CDR2 YFSETQ. Trimming removed 4 bases from V and 1 base from J; junction bases left unmatched: 6.

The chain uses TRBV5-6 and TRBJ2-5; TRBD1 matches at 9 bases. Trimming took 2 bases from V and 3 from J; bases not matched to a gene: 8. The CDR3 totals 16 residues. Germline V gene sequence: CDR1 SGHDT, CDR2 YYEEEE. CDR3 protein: CASSLKRTGVKETQYF. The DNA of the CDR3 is TGTGCCAGCAGCTTAAAACGGACAGGGGTTAAAGAGACCCAGTACTTC. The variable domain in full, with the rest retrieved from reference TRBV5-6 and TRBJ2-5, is DAGVTQSPTHLIKTRGQQVTLRCSPKSGHDTVSWYQQALGQGPQFIFQYYEEEERQRGNFPDRFSGHQFPNYSSELNVNALLLGDSALYLCASSLKRTGVKETQYFGPGTRLLVL.

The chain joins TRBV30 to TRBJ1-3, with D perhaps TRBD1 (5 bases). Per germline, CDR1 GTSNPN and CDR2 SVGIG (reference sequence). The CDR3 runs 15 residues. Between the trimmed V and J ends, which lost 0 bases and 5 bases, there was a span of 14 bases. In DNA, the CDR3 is TGTGCCTGGAGTGTAGGTACAGACAGACGAAACACCATATATTTT. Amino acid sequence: CAWSVGTDRRNTIYF.

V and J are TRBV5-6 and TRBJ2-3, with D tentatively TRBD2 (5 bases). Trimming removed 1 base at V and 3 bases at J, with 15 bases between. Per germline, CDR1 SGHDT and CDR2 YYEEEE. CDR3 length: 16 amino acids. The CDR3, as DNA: TGTGCCAGCAGCTTGTCCGGGGTGAAGGGAACAGATACGCAGTATTTT. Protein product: CASSLSGVKGTDTQYF.

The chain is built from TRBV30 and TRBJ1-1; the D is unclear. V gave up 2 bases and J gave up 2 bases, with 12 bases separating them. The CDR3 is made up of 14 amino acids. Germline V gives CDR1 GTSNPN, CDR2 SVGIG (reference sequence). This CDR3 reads CAWSFVSFNTEAFF. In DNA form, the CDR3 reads TGTGCCTGGAGTTTTGTTAGTTTTAACACTGAAGCTTTCTTT.

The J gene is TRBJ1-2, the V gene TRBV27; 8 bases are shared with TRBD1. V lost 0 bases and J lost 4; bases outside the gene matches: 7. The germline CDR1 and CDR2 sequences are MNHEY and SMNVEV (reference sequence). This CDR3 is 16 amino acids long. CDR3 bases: TGTGCCAGCAGTTTATCATTTGGACAGGGCAGCTATGGCTACACCTTC. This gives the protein CASSLSFGQGSYGYTF.

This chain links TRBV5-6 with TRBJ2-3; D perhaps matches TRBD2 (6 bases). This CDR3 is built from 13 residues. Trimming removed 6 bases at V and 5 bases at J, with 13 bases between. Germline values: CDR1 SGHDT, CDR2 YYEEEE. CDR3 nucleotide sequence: TGTGCCAGCACCGGACTAAGAAGAGATACGCAGTATTTT. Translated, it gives CASTGLRRDTQYF.

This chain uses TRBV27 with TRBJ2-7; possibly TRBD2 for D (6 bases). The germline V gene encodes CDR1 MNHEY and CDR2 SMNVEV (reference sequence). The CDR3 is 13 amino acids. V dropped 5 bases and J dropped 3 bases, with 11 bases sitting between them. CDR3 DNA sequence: TGTGCCAGCAGTCAGGGACTGAGCTACGAGCAGTACTTC. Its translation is CASSQGLSYEQYF.

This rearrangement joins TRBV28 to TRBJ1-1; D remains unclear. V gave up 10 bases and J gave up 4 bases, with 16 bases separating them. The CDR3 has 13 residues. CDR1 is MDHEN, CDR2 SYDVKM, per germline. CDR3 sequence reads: CATRAVVGTEAFF. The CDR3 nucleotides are TGTGCCACGAGGGCGGTTGTCGGCACTGAAGCTTTCTTT.

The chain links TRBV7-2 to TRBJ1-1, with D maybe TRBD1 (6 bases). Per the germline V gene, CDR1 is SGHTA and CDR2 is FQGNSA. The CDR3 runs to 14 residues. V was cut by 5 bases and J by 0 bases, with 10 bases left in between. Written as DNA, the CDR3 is TGTGCCAGCAGCCCAGGACAGTTGAACACTGAAGCTTTCTTT. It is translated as CASSPGQLNTEAFF. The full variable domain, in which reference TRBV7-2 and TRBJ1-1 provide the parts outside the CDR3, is GAGVSQSPSNKVTEKGKDVELRCDPISGHTALYWYRQSLGQGLEFLIYFQGNSAPDKSGLPSDRFSAERTGGSVSTLTIQRTQQEDSAVYLCASSPGQLNTEAFFGQGTRLTVV.

The CDR3 DNA is TGTGCCAGTAGTAACCTAGGACAGGCGCGGGAAGCTTTCTTT. Its protein product is CASSNLGQAREAFF. This chain joins TRBV19 and TRBJ1-1; 7 bases fit TRBD1. This CDR3 region has 14 residues. Germline V CDR1 and CDR2: LNHDA, SQIVND (reference sequence). J gave up 8 bases and V 4 bases, and 10 bases lay outside the gene matches.

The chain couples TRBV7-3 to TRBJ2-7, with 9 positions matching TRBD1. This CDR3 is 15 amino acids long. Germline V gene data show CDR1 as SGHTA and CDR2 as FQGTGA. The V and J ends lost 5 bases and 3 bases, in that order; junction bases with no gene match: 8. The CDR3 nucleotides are TGTGCCAGCAGCCCAGCCGGGACAGGGAACTACGAGCAGTACTTC. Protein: CASSPAGTGNYEQYF.

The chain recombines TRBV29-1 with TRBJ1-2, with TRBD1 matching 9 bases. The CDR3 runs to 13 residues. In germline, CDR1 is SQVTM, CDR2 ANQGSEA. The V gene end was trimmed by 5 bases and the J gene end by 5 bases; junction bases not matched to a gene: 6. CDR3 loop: CSVTGGASYGYTF. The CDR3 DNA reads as TGCAGCGTTACAGGGGGCGCTTCGTATGGCTACACCTTC.

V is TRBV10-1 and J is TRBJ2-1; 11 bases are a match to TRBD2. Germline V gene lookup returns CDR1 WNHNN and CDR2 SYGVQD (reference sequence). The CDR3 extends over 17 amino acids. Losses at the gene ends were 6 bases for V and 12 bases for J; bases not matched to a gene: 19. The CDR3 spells CASSSPSGSGRARGQFF. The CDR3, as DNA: TGCGCCAGCAGCTCTCCGAGCGGTAGCGGGAGGGCCAGAGGGCAGTTCTTC.

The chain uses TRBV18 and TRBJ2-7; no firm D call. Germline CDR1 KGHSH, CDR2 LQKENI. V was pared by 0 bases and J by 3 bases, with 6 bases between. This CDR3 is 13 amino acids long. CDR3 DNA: TGTGCCAGCTCACCACCGTTCAGCTACGAGCAGTACTTC. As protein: CASSPPFSYEQYF. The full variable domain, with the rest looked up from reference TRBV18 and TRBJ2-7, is NAGVMQNPRHLVRRRGQEARLRCSPMKGHSHVYWYRQLPEEGLKFMVYLQKENIIDESGMPKERFSAEFPKEGPSILRIQQVVRGDSAAYFCASSPPFSYEQYFGPGTRLTVT.

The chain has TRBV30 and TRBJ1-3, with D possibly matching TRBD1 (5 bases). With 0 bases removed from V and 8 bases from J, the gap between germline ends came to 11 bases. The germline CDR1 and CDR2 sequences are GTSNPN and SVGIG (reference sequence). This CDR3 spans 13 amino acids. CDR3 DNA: TGTGCCTGGAGTGTACAGGCTCACGACACCATATATTTT. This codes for CAWSVQAHDTIYF.

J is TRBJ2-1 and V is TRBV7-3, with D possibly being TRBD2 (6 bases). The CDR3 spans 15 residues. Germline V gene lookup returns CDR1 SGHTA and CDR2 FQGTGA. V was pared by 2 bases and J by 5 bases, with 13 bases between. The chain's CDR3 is CASSLDRGINNEQFF. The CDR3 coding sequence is TGTGCCAGCAGCTTAGATCGCGGGATTAACAATGAGCAGTTCTTC.

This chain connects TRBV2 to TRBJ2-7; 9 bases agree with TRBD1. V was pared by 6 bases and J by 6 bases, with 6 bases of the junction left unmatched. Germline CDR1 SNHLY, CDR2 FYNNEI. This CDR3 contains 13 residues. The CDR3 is CASRGTGSPEQYF. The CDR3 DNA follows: TGTGCCAGCAGGGGGACAGGGAGCCCCGAGCAGTACTTC.

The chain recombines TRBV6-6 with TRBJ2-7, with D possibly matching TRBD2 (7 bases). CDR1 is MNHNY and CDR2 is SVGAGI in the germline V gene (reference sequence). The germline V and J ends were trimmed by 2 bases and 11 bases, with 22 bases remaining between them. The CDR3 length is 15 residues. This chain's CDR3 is CASSYRTGAGLREYF. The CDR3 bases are TGTGCCAGCAGTTACCGGACGGGGGCGGGACTACGTGAGTACTTC.

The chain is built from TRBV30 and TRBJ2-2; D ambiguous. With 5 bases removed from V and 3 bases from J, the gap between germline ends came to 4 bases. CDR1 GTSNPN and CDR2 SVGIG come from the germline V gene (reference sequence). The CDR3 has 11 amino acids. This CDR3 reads CAWEDTGELFF. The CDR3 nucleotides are TGTGCCTGGGAGGACACCGGGGAGCTGTTTTTT.

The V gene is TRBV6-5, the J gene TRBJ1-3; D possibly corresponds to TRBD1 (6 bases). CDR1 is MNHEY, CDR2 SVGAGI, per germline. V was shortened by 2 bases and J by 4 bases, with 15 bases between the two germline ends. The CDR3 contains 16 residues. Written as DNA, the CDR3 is TGTGCCAGCAGTTACCTCCCACAGGGCACGGGAAACACCATATATTTT. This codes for CASSYLPQGTGNTIYF.